The clone carrying this T cell receptor (beta chain) was counted ten times or more. Its antigen is not identified. The junction shows a germline mismatch at one end, possibly a read error. This record comes from a study of T cells after yellow fever vaccination. Overall study context: SMART-Seq v4 Ultra Low Input handled preparation of low-cell-number fractions. Study observations and caveats: Within FACS-sorted repertoires, abundant clonotypes contaminating from the bulk population could be present. Reappearance after the booster was seen for most primary-vaccination clones, at approximately 97% CD4 and 75% to 90% CD8.

TCRdb used MiXCR to reprocess the 5' RACE reads, holding one entry per CDR3 protein. The data show hundreds of thousands of distinct CDR3 sequences, 3.6% seen once. This CDR3 region has 12 residues. The germline CDR1 and CDR2 sequences are SGHAT and FQNNGV. The V call is TRBV11-2, the J call TRBJ1-1; unclear D gene. The material was PBMCs, obtained on the day of the yellow fever booster vaccination. The clonotype comes from a young man who received the YFV17D yellow fever vaccine. The CDR3 region is CASSLEDGKAFF. The DNA for the CDR3 is TGTGCCAGCAGCCTAGAGGACGGGAAAGCTTTCTTT.